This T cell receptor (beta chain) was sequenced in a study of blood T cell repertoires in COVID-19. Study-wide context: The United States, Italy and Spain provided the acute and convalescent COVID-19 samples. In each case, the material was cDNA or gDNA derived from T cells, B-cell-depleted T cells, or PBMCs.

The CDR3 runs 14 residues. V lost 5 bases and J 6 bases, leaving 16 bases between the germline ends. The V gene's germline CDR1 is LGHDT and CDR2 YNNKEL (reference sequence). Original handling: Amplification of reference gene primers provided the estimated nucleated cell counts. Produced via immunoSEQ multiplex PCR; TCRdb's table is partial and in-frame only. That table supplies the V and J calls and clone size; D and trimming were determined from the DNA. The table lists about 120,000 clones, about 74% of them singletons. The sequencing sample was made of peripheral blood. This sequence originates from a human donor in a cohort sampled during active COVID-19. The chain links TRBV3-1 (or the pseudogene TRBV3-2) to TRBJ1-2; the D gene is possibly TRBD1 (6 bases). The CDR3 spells CASSSDRFGHGYTF. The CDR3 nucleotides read TGTGCCAGCAGCTCCGACAGGTTCGGTCATGGCTACACCTTC.